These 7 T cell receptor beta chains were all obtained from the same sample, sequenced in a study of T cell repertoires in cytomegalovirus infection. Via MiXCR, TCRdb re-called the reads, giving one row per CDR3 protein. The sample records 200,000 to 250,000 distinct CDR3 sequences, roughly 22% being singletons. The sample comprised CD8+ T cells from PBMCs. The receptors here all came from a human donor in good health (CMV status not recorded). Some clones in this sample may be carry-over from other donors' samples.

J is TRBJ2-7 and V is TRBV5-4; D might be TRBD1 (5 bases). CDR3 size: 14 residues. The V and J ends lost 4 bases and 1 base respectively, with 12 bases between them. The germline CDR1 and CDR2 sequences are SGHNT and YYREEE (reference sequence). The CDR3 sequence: CASSQGLISYEQYF. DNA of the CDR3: TGTGCCAGCAGCCAGGGTCTTATTTCCTACGAGCAGTACTTC.

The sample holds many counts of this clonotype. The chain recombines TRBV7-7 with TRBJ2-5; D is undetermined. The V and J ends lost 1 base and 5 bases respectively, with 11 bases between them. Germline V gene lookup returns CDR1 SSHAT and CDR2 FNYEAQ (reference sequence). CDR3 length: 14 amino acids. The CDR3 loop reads CASSLESGLETQYF. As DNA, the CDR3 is TGTGCCAGCAGCTTAGAGTCCGGATTGGAGACCCAGTACTTC.

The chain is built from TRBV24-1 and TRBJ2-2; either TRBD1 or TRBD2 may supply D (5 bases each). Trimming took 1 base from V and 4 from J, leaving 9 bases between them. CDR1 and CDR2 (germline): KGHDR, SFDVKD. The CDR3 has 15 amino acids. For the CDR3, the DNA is TGTGCCACCAGTGATTTAAGGGGACGCACCGGGGAGCTGTTTTTT. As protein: CATSDLRGRTGELFF.

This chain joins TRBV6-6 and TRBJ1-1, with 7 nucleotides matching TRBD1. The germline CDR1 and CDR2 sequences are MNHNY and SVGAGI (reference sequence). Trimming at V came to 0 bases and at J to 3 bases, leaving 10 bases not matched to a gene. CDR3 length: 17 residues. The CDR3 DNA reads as TGTGCCAGCAGTTACTCACCACCGGACAGGAGGGACACTGAAGCTTTCTTT. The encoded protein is CASSYSPPDRRDTEAFF.

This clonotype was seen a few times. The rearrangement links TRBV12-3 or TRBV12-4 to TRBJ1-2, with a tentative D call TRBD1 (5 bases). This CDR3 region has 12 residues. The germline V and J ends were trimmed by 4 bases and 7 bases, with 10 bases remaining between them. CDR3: CASSSGLFGYTF. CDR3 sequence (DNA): TGTGCCAGCAGTTCAGGGCTTTTTGGCTACACCTTC.

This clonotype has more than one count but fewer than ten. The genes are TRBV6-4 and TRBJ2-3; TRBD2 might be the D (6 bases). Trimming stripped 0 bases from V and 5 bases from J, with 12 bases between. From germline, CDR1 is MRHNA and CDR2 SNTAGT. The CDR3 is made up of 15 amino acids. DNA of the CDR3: TGTGCCAGCAGTGACTCGAAGACTAGATTAGATACGCAGTATTTT. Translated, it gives CASSDSKTRLDTQYF.

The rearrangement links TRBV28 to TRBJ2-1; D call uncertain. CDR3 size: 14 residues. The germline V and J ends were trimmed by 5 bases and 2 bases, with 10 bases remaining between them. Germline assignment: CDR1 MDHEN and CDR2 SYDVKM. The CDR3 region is CASSPQWTYNEQFF. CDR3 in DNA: TGTGCCAGCAGTCCCCAATGGACCTACAATGAGCAGTTCTTC.